Presented here are 17 T cell receptor beta chains from one specimen sequenced in a study of blood T cells in healthy people across ages. Alongside a J-beta primer mix, a sample-barcoded 5' primer served in a second PCR lasting roughly 6 to 11 cycles. Each CDR3 protein is one row after TCRdb ran MiXCR on the 5' RACE reads. The table records about 1.6 million distinct CDR3 sequences, almost 35% of them present only once. The specimen sequenced was blood. All receptors derive from a woman in her 30s in good health.

Concerning this clonotype itself: Possible read error: a much larger clone is one base away. The chain has TRBV6-6 and TRBJ2-4; TRBD2 might be the D (6 bases). The J call is doubtful: the DNA matches TRBJ2-7 better. The CDR3 extends over 13 amino acids. In germline, CDR1 is MNHNY, CDR2 SVGAGI (reference sequence). The CDR3 nucleotides are TGTACCAGCAGTCGGGACTCAGCCTACGAGCAGTACTTC. This sequence encodes CTSSRDSAYEQYF.

This CDR3 reads CAWSLDGNTEAFF. CDR3 bases: TGTGCCTGGTCCCTGGACGGGAACACTGAAGCTTTCTTT. The chain couples TRBV30 to TRBJ1-1; no definite D call. Trimming removed 5 bases at V and 1 base at J, with 11 bases between. This CDR3 region has 13 residues. The germline V gene encodes CDR1 GTSNPN and CDR2 SVGIG (reference sequence).

This clonotype was observed a few times. The V call is TRBV3-1, the J call TRBJ1-2; D gene ambiguous. The germline gives CDR1 LGHDT, CDR2 YNNKEL (reference sequence). The V end lost 4 bases, the J end lost 7 bases, and 16 bases lay between the germline ends. This CDR3 has 14 residues. CDR3 protein: CASSLVGRNGGYTF. CDR3 in DNA: TGTGCCAGCAGCCTAGTGGGGAGGAACGGTGGCTACACCTTC.

This clonotype was found a few times. The chain joins TRBV5-1 to TRBJ2-1; tentative D call: TRBD1 (5 bases). Germline V gene lookup returns CDR1 SGHRS and CDR2 YFSETQ. V lost 0 bases to trimming and J lost 8 bases, with 15 bases between them. The CDR3 extends over 15 amino acids. The CDR3 DNA follows: TGCGCCAGCAGCTTGGAGGTGGGGCCGGTATATGAGCAGTTCTTC. Translating it yields CASSLEVGPVYEQFF.

The chain combines TRBV20-1 with TRBJ2-3; 8 bases are a match to TRBD2. Germline V gene lookup returns CDR1 DFQATT and CDR2 SNEGSKA (reference sequence). This CDR3 is 17 amino acids long. V lost 2 bases to trimming and J lost 2 bases; unmatched junction nucleotides: 12. CDR3 DNA: TGCAGTGCTAGACCTCGGACTAGCTCGCCCCTCACAGATACGCAGTATTTT. Protein: CSARPRTSSPLTDTQYF.

This clonotype has just a few counts. The chain carries TRBV20-1 and TRBJ2-3, with D unclear. The ends were cut back, 8 bases at V and 0 bases at J, with 12 bases in the middle. Germline assignment: CDR1 DFQATT and CDR2 SNEGSKA (reference sequence). This CDR3 has 13 amino acids. Here the CDR3 DNA reads TGCAGTCTAAGGAAGGTTAGCACAGATACGCAGTATTTT. Amino acids: CSLRKVSTDTQYF.

The gene calls are TRBV20-1 and TRBJ2-1; no definite D call. The end of the DNA is better explained by TRBJ2-7, so the J call may be wrong. The CDR3 loop spans 14 amino acids. Germline V CDR1 and CDR2: DFQATT, SNEGSKA (reference sequence). The CDR3: CSARPAFSYNEQYF. The CDR3 DNA follows: TGCAGTGCAAGACCGGCCTTTTCCTACAATGAGCAGTACTTC.

In its sample, this clonotype was seen many times. The gene calls are TRBV4-1 and TRBJ1-2; D uncertain. This CDR3 region has 15 residues. V was clipped by 1 base and J by 7 bases, with 16 bases between them. CDR1 and CDR2 (germline): MGHRA, YSYEKL. The CDR3 region has the DNA TGCGCCAGCAGCCAAGTAGGAGGGAGAGCAGGTGGCTACACCTTC. Encoded protein: CASSQVGGRAGGYTF.

The sample holds many counts of this clonotype. This sequence joins TRBV20-1 and TRBJ2-1, with TRBD1 matching 7 bases. CDR3 length: 17 amino acids. Germline V gene data show CDR1 as DFQATT and CDR2 as SNEGSKA (reference sequence). The ends lost 5 bases at V and 7 bases at J; junction bases unmatched: 20. CDR3 protein: CSAPQAAPGQRKNEQFF. As DNA, the CDR3 is TGCAGTGCTCCACAAGCCGCCCCGGGACAGCGGAAGAATGAGCAGTTCTTC.

This clonotype was counted many times. This chain connects TRBV10-3 to TRBJ2-7, with 9 bases fitting TRBD2. CDR1 and CDR2 (germline): ENHRY, SYGVKD. The CDR3 sequence is 13 residues long. V shed 8 bases and J 3 bases; nucleotides not matched to a gene: 5. CDR3 in amino acids: CAIGSGSGYEQYF. The CDR3 coding sequence is TGTGCCATCGGTAGCGGGAGTGGCTACGAGCAGTACTTC.

This rearrangement joins TRBV6-1 to TRBJ1-1; D unresolved. The CDR3 runs to 13 residues. CDR1 MNHNS and CDR2 SASEGT come from the germline V gene. With 3 bases removed from V and 4 bases from J, the gap between germline ends came to 9 bases. CDR3 DNA sequence: TGTGCCAGCAGTGACGGGTTTAGCACTGAAGCTTTCTTT. Protein: CASSDGFSTEAFF.

V usage is TRBV5-8 and J usage is TRBJ2-3, with a possible D match to TRBD2 (6 bases). CDR3 size: 18 residues. V lost 1 base, J lost 1 base, and 19 bases lay in between. Germline V gene sequence: CDR1 SGHTS, CDR2 YDEGEE. The DNA for the CDR3 is TGTGCCAGCAGCTTGATTGAGACTAGATATTGGGGCACAGATACGCAGTATTTT. Translated: CASSLIETRYWGTDTQYF.

This clonotype was counted between two and nine times. The genes are TRBV5-1 and TRBJ2-1; D is unresolved. V lost 8 bases and J 0 bases, leaving 12 bases between the germline ends. CDR1 and CDR2 from the germline V gene are SGHRS and YFSETQ. The CDR3 has 14 amino acids. CDR3: CASRGDPSYNEQFF. CDR3 nucleotide sequence: TGCGCCAGTAGAGGAGATCCCTCCTACAATGAGCAGTTCTTC. Supplemented by reference TRBV5-1 and TRBJ2-1, the full variable domain reads KAGVTQTPRYLIKTRGQQVTLSCSPISGHRSVSWYQQTPGQGLQFLFEYFSETQRNKGNFPGRFSGRQFSNSRSEMNVSTLELGDSALYLCASRGDPSYNEQFFGPGTRLTVL.

In its sample, this clonotype was seen many times. This sequence joins TRBV7-8 and TRBJ2-5; D call uncertain. Deletions cut 5 bases from V and 2 bases from J, with 12 bases between. The CDR3 runs 14 residues. Germline-derived CDR1 and CDR2 are SGHVS and FQNEAQ. For the CDR3, the DNA is TGTGCCAGCAGCCTCTTCGGTGTGCAAGAGACCCAGTACTTC. Translation: CASSLFGVQETQYF.

The sample holds a few counts of this clonotype. The V gene is TRBV20-1, the J gene TRBJ2-7; a weak D match, TRBD1 (5 bases). The CDR3 runs to 14 residues. With 1 base removed from V and 4 bases from J, the gap between germline ends came to 14 bases. The germline CDR1 and CDR2 sequences are DFQATT and SNEGSKA (reference sequence). The DNA of the CDR3 is TGCAGTGCTAGAGGCACAGGAACCGTATACGAGCAGTACTTC. This encodes CSARGTGTVYEQYF.

This sequence joins TRBV27 and TRBJ2-7, with D perhaps given as TRBD1 or TRBD2 (5 bases each). With 2 bases removed from V and 3 bases from J, the gap between germline ends came to 14 bases. The CDR3 is made up of 15 amino acids. Germline loops: CDR1 MNHEY, CDR2 SMNVEV (reference sequence). The CDR3 bases are TGTGCCAGCAGTTTAGAGGGGAATGGGGTCTACGAGCAGTACTTC. Encoded protein: CASSLEGNGVYEQYF.

The CDR3 nucleotides read TGCGCCAGCAGCCAAGAATCCGCGGGGGTCTTAACAGATACGCAGTATTTT. This encodes CASSQESAGVLTDTQYF. The J gene is TRBJ2-3, the V gene TRBV4-1; 7 bases are a match to TRBD2. V lost 0 bases and J lost 3; bases outside the gene matches: 9. CDR3 length: 17 amino acids. Germline assignment: CDR1 MGHRA and CDR2 YSYEKL.